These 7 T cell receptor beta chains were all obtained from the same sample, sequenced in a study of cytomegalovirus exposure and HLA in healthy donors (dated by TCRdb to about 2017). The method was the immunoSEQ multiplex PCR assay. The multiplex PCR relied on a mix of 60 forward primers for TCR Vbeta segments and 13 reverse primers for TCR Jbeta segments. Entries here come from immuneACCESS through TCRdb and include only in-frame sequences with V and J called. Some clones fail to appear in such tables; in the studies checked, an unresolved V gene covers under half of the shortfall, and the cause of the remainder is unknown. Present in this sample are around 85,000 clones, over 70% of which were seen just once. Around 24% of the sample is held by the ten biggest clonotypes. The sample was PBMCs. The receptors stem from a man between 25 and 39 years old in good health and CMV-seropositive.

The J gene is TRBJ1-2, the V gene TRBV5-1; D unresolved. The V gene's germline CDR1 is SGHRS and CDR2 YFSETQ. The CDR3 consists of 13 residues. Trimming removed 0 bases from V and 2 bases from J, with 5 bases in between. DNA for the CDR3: TGCGCCAGCAGCTTGGACGAGAACTATGGCTACACCTTC. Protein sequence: CASSLDENYGYTF.

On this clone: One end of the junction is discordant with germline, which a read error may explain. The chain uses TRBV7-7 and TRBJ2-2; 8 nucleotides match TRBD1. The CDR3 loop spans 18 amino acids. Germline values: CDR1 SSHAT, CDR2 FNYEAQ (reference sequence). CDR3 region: CASSLEAPDRVNTGELFF. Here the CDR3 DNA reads TGTGCTAGCAGCTTAGAGGCCCCGGACAGGGTAAACACCGGGGAGCTGTTTTTT.

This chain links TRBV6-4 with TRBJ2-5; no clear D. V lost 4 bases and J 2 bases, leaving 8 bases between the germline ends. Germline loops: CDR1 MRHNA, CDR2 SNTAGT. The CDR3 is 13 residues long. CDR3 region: CASSGASQETQYF. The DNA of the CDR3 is TGTGCCAGCAGTGGCGCCTCACAAGAGACCCAGTACTTC.

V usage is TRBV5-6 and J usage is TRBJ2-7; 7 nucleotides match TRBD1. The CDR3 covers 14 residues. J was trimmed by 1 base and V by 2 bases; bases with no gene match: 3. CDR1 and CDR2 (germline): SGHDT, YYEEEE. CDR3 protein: CASSFHRGSYEQYF. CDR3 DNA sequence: TGTGCCAGCAGCTTCCACAGGGGTTCCTACGAGCAGTACTTC.

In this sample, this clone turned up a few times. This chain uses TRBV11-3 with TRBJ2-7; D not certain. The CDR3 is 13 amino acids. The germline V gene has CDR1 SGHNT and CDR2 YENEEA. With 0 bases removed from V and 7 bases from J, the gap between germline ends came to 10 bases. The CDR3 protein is CASSLDHRSEQYF. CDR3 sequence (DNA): TGTGCCAGCAGCTTAGACCACAGATCTGAGCAGTACTTC. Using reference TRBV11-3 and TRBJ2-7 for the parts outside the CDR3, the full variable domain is EAGVVQSPRYKIIEKKQPVAFWCNPISGHNTLYWYLQNLGQGPELLIRYENEEAVDDSQLPKDRFSAERLKGVDSTLKIQPAELGDSAVYLCASSLDHRSEQYFGPGTRLTVT.

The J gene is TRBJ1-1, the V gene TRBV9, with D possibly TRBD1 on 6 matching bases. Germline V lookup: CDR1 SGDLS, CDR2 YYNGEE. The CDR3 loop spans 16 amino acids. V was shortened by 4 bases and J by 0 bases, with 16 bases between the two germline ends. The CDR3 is CASSPSGVQLNTEAFF. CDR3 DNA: TGTGCCAGCAGCCCGTCAGGGGTACAGCTGAACACTGAAGCTTTCTTT.

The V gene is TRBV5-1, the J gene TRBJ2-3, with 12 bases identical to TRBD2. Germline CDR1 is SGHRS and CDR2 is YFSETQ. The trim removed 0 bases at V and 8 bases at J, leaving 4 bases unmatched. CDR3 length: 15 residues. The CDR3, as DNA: TGCGCCAGCAGCTTGGAGCCTAGCGGGGGGGGTACGCAGTATTTT. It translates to CASSLEPSGGGTQYF.